This is a list of T cell receptor beta chains from one sample in a study of blood T cell repertoires in COVID-19. Assay: immunoSEQ multiplex PCR; the TCRdb copy retains only in-frame clones and omits some. Of 70,000 to 95,000 clones listed, roughly 90% are singletons. Sequencing was performed on peripheral blood. The source is a man between 65 and 85 years old with active or convalescent COVID-19. Each CDR3 is given with its conserved first and last residue. The order of the fields is V gene, D gene, J gene, clone size, CDR3 protein, CDR3 DNA. The D gene is left open where the match is weak. The size field is filled for only some rows; it gives once, few, many or a size class.

TRBV4-1	-	TRBJ2-1	-	CASSQEGTGVVPYNEQFF	TGCGCCAGCAGCCAAGAGGGGACGGGGGTGGTCCCCTACAATGAGCAGTTCTTC
TRBV18	-	TRBJ2-7	-	CASSTDISYEQYF	TGTGCCAGCTCAACCGACATCTCCTACGAGCAGTACTTC
TRBV4-3	TRBD2	TRBJ2-1	-	CASSQDQASGHYNEQFF	TGCGCCAGCAGCCAAGATCAGGCTAGCGGGCATTACAATGAGCAGTTCTTC
TRBV9	TRBD2	TRBJ2-7	once	CASSVPRTSGRYYEQYF	TGTGCCAGCAGCGTACCTAGGACTAGCGGGAGGTATTATGAGCAGTACTTC
TRBV5-1	-	TRBJ1-6	-	CASSRDMNSPLHF	TGCGCCAGCAGTAGGGACATGAATTCACCCCTCCACTTT
TRBV29-1	TRBD2	TRBJ2-7	few	CSVEGQGGYEQYF	TGCAGCGTTGAGGGTCAGGGAGGGTACGAGCAGTACTTC
TRBV19	-	TRBJ2-7	-	CASSQQAPYEQYF	TGTGCCAGTAGTCAACAGGCGCCCTACGAGCAGTACTTC
TRBV6-2/TRBV6-3	-	TRBJ2-5	-	CASSPRISGRQETQYF	TGTGCCAGCAGCCCCCGTATTAGCGGACGCCAAGAGACCCAGTACTTC
TRBV30	TRBD1	TRBJ1-1	-	CAWSGRAGGKTLEAFF	TGTGCCTGGAGTGGAAGGGCAGGGGGCAAAACTCTTGAAGCTTTCTTT
TRBV5-1	-	TRBJ2-6	-	CASSLGAGANVLTF	TGCGCCAGCAGCTTGGGCGCTGGGGCCAACGTCCTGACTTTC
TRBV5-4	TRBD2	TRBJ2-1	-	CASSLGGTSGSPEQFF	TGTGCCAGCAGCCTCGGGGGGACTAGCGGGAGTCCTGAGCAGTTCTTC
TRBV5-5	-	TRBJ2-7	-	CASTGKGGISYEQYF	TGTGCCAGCACTGGGAAAGGGGGAATCTCCTACGAGCAGTACTTC
TRBV4-2	TRBD1	TRBJ1-5	-	CASSQVQGANQPQHF	TGTGCCAGCAGCCAAGTACAGGGGGCCAATCAGCCCCAGCATTTT
TRBV5-1	-	TRBJ1-1	-	CASSLSFPNTEAFF	TGCGCCAGCAGCTTGTCCTTCCCGAACACTGAAGCTTTCTTT
TRBV11-2	TRBD1	TRBJ1-1	-	CASSIGQAQNTEAFF	TGTGCCAGCAGCATCGGACAGGCTCAGAACACTGAAGCTTTCTTT
TRBV5-4	TRBD2	TRBJ2-3	-	CASSSGLAGADTQYF	TGTGCCAGCAGCTCCGGACTAGCGGGAGCAGATACGCAGTATTTT
TRBV19	TRBD2	TRBJ2-3	-	CASTTSGSGTDTQYF	TGTGCCAGTACGACTAGCGGGAGTGGCACAGATACGCAGTATTTT
TRBV30	-	TRBJ2-5	-	CAWTHNQETQYF	TGTGCCTGGACACACAACCAAGAGACCCAGTACTTC
TRBV2	-	TRBJ1-2	-	CASSGVQNYGYTF	TGTGCCAGCAGTGGTGTACAAAACTATGGCTACACCTTC
TRBV19	-	TRBJ1-2	-	CAGRHPNYGYTF	TGTGCCGGGAGACACCCTAACTATGGCTACACCTTC
TRBV15	-	TRBJ2-3	-	CATSRQGLSTDTQYF	TGTGCCACCAGCAGACAGGGGTTGAGCACAGATACGCAGTATTTT
TRBV11-2	-	TRBJ2-7	-	CASSLHQGYEQYF	TGTGCCAGCAGCTTACATCAGGGGTACGAGCAGTACTTC
TRBV5-3	-	TRBJ1-4	-	CARSFRGLKEKLFF	TGTGCCAGAAGCTTCAGGGGTCTGAAAGAAAAACTGTTTTTT
TRBV28	-	TRBJ1-3	few	CATTTLLGNTIYF	TGTGCCACCACTACCCTCCTTGGGAACACCATATATTTT
TRBV11-3	-	TRBJ2-6	-	CASSLGQTSGANVLTF	TGTGCCAGCAGCTTAGGACAGACCTCTGGGGCCAACGTCCTGACTTTC
TRBV7-2	-	TRBJ1-3	-	CASSLSPLGSPPSGNTIYF	TGTGCCAGCAGCTTATCCCCACTGGGCAGCCCCCCCTCTGGAAACACCATATATTTT
TRBV30	TRBD2	TRBJ2-2	-	CAWSKEASGVTGELFF	TGTGCCTGGAGTAAGGAGGCTAGCGGCGTCACCGGGGAGCTGTTTTTT
TRBV6-5	TRBD2	TRBJ2-1	-	CASSWTSGGSGSEQFF	TGTGCCAGCAGTTGGACTAGCGGGGGTTCCGGGAGTGAGCAGTTCTTC
TRBV18	TRBD1	TRBJ1-1	few	CASSPGQTLNTEAFF	TGTGCCAGCTCACCGGGACAGACTTTGAACACTGAAGCTTTCTTT
TRBV25-1	-	TRBJ2-1	-	CASSEFGSGNEQFF	TGTGCCAGCAGTGAATTCGGTAGTGGCAATGAGCAGTTCTTC
TRBV2	-	TRBJ1-5	-	CASSEGAGQPQHF	TGTGCCAGCAGTGAAGGGGCGGGTCAGCCCCAGCATTTT
TRBV6-5	-	TRBJ2-2	once	CASSLRERSYGELFF	TGTGCCAGCAGTCTCCGGGAGCGCAGTTACGGGGAGCTGTTTTTT
TRBV9	TRBD2	TRBJ2-2	-	CASSALAVITGELFF	TGTGCCAGCAGCGCACTAGCGGTCATCACCGGGGAGCTGTTTTTT
TRBV28	-	TRBJ1-3	-	CASSQRNTIYF	TGTGCCAGCAGCCAAAGAAACACCATATATTTT
TRBV27	TRBD1	TRBJ1-6	-	CASSLSPDRSPLHF	TGTGCCAGCAGTTTATCCCCGGACAGGTCACCCCTCCACTTT
TRBV18	TRBD1	TRBJ1-4	-	CASSSRTGTNEKLFF	TGTGCCAGCTCATCAAGGACAGGTACTAATGAAAAACTGTTTTTT
TRBV6-1	TRBD1	TRBJ2-7	-	CASSEGQGPVFFQNSYEQYF	TGTGCCAGCAGTGAGGGACAGGGTCCGGTCTTTTTCCAAAATTCCTACGAGCAGTACTTC
TRBV6-5	-	TRBJ2-5	-	CASSYSPVTETQYF	TGTGCCAGCAGTTACTCTCCGGTTACCGAGACCCAGTACTTC
TRBV5-4	TRBD2	TRBJ2-3	-	CASSLAGVSSTDTQYF	TGTGCCAGCAGCTTAGCGGGAGTCTCTAGCACAGATACGCAGTATTTT
TRBV7-2	-	TRBJ2-1	-	CASSRVSYNEQFF	TGTGCCAGCAGCCGGGTTTCCTACAATGAGCAGTTCTTC
TRBV7-9	TRBD2	TRBJ2-1	-	CAGSSGRASLDEQFF	TGTGCCGGATCAAGCGGGAGGGCCTCATTGGATGAGCAGTTCTTC
TRBV10-3	TRBD1	TRBJ1-5	once	CAIGQDRGTNQPQHF	TGTGCCATCGGCCAGGACAGGGGCACCAATCAGCCCCAGCATTTT
TRBV6-5	TRBD1	TRBJ1-2	-	CASSSGWTGAHGYTF	TGTGCCAGCAGTTCGGGATGGACAGGGGCGCATGGCTACACCTTC
TRBV19	-	TRBJ2-7	-	CASSNSGNGVQYF	TGTGCCAGTAGTAATTCAGGTAACGGGGTGCAGTACTTC
TRBV2	-	TRBJ1-6	-	CASSVGGQSGSPLHF	TGTGCCAGCAGTGTCGGAGGGCAAAGCGGTTCACCCCTCCACTTT
TRBV6-1	-	TRBJ1-3	-	CASSEALNTIYF	TGTGCCAGCAGTGAAGCACTAAACACCATATATTTT
TRBV14	-	TRBJ1-2	-	CASSQAGVYGYTF	TGTGCCAGCAGCCAAGCCGGGGTATACGGCTACACCTTC
TRBV7-9	TRBD1	TRBJ2-4	-	CASSSGQRNIQYF	TGTGCCAGCAGCTCGGGACAGCGAAACATTCAGTACTTC
TRBV28	TRBD1	TRBJ2-3	-	CASSLVGTGNTDTQYF	TGTGCCAGCAGCCTCGTAGGGACAGGAAACACAGATACGCAGTATTTT
TRBV9	-	TRBJ1-2	-	CASSVTGDYGYTF	TGTGCCAGCAGCGTAACGGGGGACTATGGCTACACCTTC
TRBV6-5	-	TRBJ2-3	-	CASSQVGSRTDTQYF	TGTGCCAGCAGCCAGGTGGGCTCCCGCACAGATACGCAGTATTTT
TRBV30	-	TRBJ1-6	-	CAWNRGPGVGNSPLHF	TGTGCCTGGAACCGAGGGCCAGGGGTTGGTAATTCACCCCTCCACTTT
TRBV24-1	TRBD2	TRBJ2-1	-	CATRDGSSGLDEQFF	TGTGCCACCAGGGACGGGTCTAGCGGGCTGGATGAGCAGTTCTTC